The sequence of this T cell receptor beta chain was determined in a study of blood T cell repertoires in COVID-19. Study details: The United States, Italy and Spain supplied acute and convalescent COVID-19 samples. Sources were T cells, B-cell-depleted T cells, or PBMCs; the material itself was cDNA or gDNA.

V was pared by 4 bases and J by 0 bases, with 5 bases of the junction left unmatched. CDR1 SGHRS and CDR2 YFSETQ come from the germline V gene. The CDR3 has 16 residues. Original handling: Amplification from reference gene primers served as the basis for estimated nucleated cell counts. The repertoire was sequenced with immunoSEQ multiplex PCR; TCRdb's copy has only in-frame clones and lacks some. V and J calls and clone size come straight from that table; D and trimming were deduced from the DNA. The top ten clones hold roughly 7.1% of a sample with about 360,000 clones, 86% of them seen once. During active infection, Seattle patients enrolled and were then monitored through disease.

The specimen sequenced was peripheral blood. This chain connects TRBV5-1 to TRBJ2-3; 10 bases match TRBD1. The TCR originated in a woman between 55 and 75 years old with COVID-19, enrolled during active disease. In DNA form, the CDR3 reads TGCGCCAGCAGCCAGGGACAGGGGTTAAGCACAGATACGCAGTATTTT. This sequence encodes CASSQGQGLSTDTQYF.